This T cell receptor (beta chain) appears in the sequencing data of a study of T cells after posttransplantation cyclophosphamide. Study results and caveats: TRB clonality was highly associated with recipient CMV seropositivity and reactivation. Later post-transplant blood repertoires were often dominated by donor CD8+ memory clones. Tissue-infiltrating T cells from skin or gut overlapped little with blood T cells.

The naive gate required viable CD3+CD4+ or CD3+CD8+ cells with CCR7+CD45RA+CD45RO-CD95-CD27+CD28+ phenotype. Peripheral blood was collected from the related graft donor on the marrow donation day. CDR1 is MDHEN and CDR2 is SYDVKM in the germline V gene. V was shortened by 1 base and J by 5 bases, with 11 bases between the two germline ends. The CDR3 has 15 residues. Sequenced by immunoSEQ multiplex PCR; TCRdb stores in-frame clones only, minus some. Of 10,000 or so clones in the sample, roughly 98% are singletons; the top ten hold around 0.25%. As for this clone: Its target is unknown.

This sequence originates from a woman in her fifties or sixties in good health, CMV-negative, and a related stem cell transplant donor. The sequenced sample consisted of naive CD4+ T cells sorted from PBMCs. The chain recombines TRBV28 with TRBJ2-2; perhaps TRBD1 as D (7 bases). DNA for the CDR3: TGTGCCAGCAGTTTATTCCAGGGGGGTACCGGGGAGCTGTTTTTT. This gives the protein CASSLFQGGTGELFF.